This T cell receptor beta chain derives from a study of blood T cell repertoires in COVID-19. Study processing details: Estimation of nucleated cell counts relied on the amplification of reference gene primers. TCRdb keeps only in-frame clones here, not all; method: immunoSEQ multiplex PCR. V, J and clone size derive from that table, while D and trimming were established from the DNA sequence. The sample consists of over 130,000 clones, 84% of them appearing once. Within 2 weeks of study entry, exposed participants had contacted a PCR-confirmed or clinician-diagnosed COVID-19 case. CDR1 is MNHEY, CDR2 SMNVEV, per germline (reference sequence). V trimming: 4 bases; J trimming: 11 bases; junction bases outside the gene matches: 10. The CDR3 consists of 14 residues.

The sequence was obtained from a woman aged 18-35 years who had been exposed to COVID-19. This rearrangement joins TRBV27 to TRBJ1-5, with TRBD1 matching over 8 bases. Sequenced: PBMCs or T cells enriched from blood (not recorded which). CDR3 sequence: CASSSRTGREAQHF. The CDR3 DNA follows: TGTGCCAGCAGTTCTCGGACAGGGAGGGAAGCCCAGCATTTT.